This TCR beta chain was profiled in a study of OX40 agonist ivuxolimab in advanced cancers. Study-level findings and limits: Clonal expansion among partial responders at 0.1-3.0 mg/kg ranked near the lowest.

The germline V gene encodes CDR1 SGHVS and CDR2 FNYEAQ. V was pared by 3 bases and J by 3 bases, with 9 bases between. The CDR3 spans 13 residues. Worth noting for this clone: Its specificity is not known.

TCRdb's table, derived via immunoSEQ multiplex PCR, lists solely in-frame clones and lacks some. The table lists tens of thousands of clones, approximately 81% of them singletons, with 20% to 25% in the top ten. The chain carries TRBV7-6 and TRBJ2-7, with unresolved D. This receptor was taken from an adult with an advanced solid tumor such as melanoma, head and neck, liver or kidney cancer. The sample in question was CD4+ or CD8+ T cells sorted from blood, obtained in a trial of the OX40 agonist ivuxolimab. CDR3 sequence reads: CASSFGPNYEQYF. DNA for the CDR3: TGTGCCAGCAGCTTTGGACCAAACTACGAGCAGTACTTC. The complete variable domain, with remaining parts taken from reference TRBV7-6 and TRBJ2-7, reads GAGVSQSPRYKVTKRGQDVALRCDPISGHVSLYWYRQALGQGPEFLTYFNYEAQQDKSGLPNDRFSAERPEGSISTLTIQRTEQRDSAMYRCASSFGPNYEQYFGPGTRLTVT.